Sequencing of this T cell receptor beta chain was carried out in a study of sequential checkpoint blockade in melanoma. Study in general: Arm A got nivolumab then ipilimumab; arm B the reverse, 1:1. Each arm's sequence ended with maintenance nivolumab.

Treatment described: randomized to nivolumab then ipilimumab (arm A) or the reverse (arm B). Patients had received no earlier DNA-damaging chemotherapy. PBMC sorting kept live CD3+CD8+ cells without CD19 or CD56. TCRdb's copy holds only in-frame clones and misses some; the assay was immunoSEQ multiplex PCR. The data show thousands of clones, roughly 90% seen once. The CDR3 covers 16 residues. Germline V gene data show CDR1 as MGHRA and CDR2 as YSYEKL. The V gene end was trimmed by 3 bases and the J gene end by 7 bases; junction bases not matched to a gene: 10. This receptor was identified in a human donor with melanoma. Sequenced material: CD8+ T cells sorted from blood (inferred from file names), taken from a patient given nivolumab and ipilimumab in sequence. The chain combines TRBV4-1 with TRBJ1-4; 8 bases are shared with TRBD1. CDR3 nucleotide sequence: TGCGCCAGCAGCCAGGAACCGACAGGGGAGGCTGAAAAACTGTTTTTT. Translating gives CASSQEPTGEAEKLFF.